Below are 10 T cell receptor beta chains sequenced from a single sample in a study of blood T cell repertoires in COVID-19. The protocol was immunoSEQ multiplex PCR, while the TCRdb copy is restricted to in-frame clones and leaves out a portion. The sample gives approximately 72,000 clones, roughly 87% of which show up once; over 25% is in the top ten. The sequenced sample was peripheral blood. All receptors come from a man aged 45-60 years with acute or convalescent COVID-19.

This clone showed up just once. CDR3 sequence reads: CASSLASSGGRETQYF. For the CDR3, the DNA is TGTGCCAGCAGCTTAGCGAGTAGCGGGGGAAGGGAGACCCAGTACTTC. J is TRBJ2-5 and V is TRBV7-9, with TRBD2 matching over 9 bases. This CDR3 is 16 amino acids long. V trimming: 0 bases; J trimming: 5 bases; junction bases outside the gene matches: 7. Germline assignment: CDR1 SEHNR and CDR2 FQNEAQ (reference sequence).

The sample holds a few counts of this clone. The CDR3 region has the DNA TGTGCCAGCAGCCCAGGGACAGGGAAAGGGTTCGAGCAGTACTTC. Protein: CASSPGTGKGFEQYF. The chain combines TRBV7-9 with TRBJ2-7; 9 positions match TRBD1. Germline trimming cut 5 bases from V and 6 bases from J; bases unmatched to any gene: 11. CDR3 length: 15 amino acids. The germline V gene has CDR1 SEHNR and CDR2 FQNEAQ (reference sequence).

This chain links TRBV11-2 with TRBJ2-7; D is perhaps TRBD2 (5 bases). Germline assignment: CDR1 SGHAT and CDR2 FQNNGV. This CDR3 comprises 13 residues. The V end was cut by 1 base, the J end by 6 bases, with 10 bases between. As DNA, the CDR3 is TGTGCCAGCAGCTTAGTGCAGGCGGGCGAGCAGTACTTC. Translated, it gives CASSLVQAGEQYF.

This chain links TRBV19 with TRBJ2-7, with D possibly being TRBD2 (5 bases). The CDR3 length is 13 residues. Germline assignment: CDR1 LNHDA and CDR2 SQIVND (reference sequence). Deletions cut 4 bases from V and 5 bases from J, with 12 bases between. The CDR3 here is CASSTSGFNEQYF. The CDR3 coding sequence is TGTGCCAGTAGTACCTCGGGGTTCAACGAGCAGTACTTC. Supplemented by reference TRBV19 and TRBJ2-7, the full variable domain reads DGGITQSPKYLFRKEGQNVTLSCEQNLNHDAMYWYRQDPGQGLRLIYYSQIVNDFQKGDIAEGYSVSREKKESFPLTVTSAQKNPTAFYLCASSTSGFNEQYFGPGTRLTVT.

The V and J genes are TRBV27 and TRBJ2-7; TRBD1 aligns across 8 bases. Trimming took 2 bases from V and 4 from J; bases not matched to a gene: 4. CDR1 and CDR2 from the germline V gene are MNHEY and SMNVEV (reference sequence). The CDR3 extends over 14 amino acids. CDR3 region: CASSLHRGTYEQYF. As DNA, the CDR3 is TGTGCCAGCAGTTTACACAGGGGGACGTACGAGCAGTACTTC.

The J gene is TRBJ1-2, the V gene TRBV7-6; 7 bases agree with TRBD1. The CDR3 is 16 amino acids. J lost 1 base, V lost 2 bases, and 7 bases had no gene match. Germline V CDR1 and CDR2: SGHVS, FNYEAQ. CDR3 residues: CASSLTGTAFNYGYTF. CDR3 nucleotides: TGTGCCAGCAGCTTAACCGGGACAGCTTTTAACTATGGCTACACCTTC.

The rearrangement links TRBV7-8 to TRBJ2-7; the D is unclear. The germline CDR1 and CDR2 sequences are SGHVS and FQNEAQ. The CDR3 is made up of 11 amino acids. V shed 5 bases and J shed 4 bases, with 6 bases lying between them. The CDR3 DNA sequence: TGTGCCAGCAGCGCCAGTTACGAGCAGTACTTC. Its translation is CASSASYEQYF.

The chain uses TRBV27 and TRBJ2-2; 7 nucleotides align to TRBD1. The J segment lost 2 bases and the V segment lost 7 bases, leaving 7 bases of the junction unmatched. The CDR3 runs 15 residues. CDR1 is MNHEY, CDR2 SMNVEV, per germline (reference sequence). CDR3 sequence (DNA): TGTGCCAGCACCCAGGGACAGATCAACACCGGGGAGCTGTTTTTT. It specifies CASTQGQINTGELFF.

This chain joins TRBV7-9 and TRBJ1-2; D not certain. CDR3 length equals 16 residues. Germline V lookup: CDR1 SEHNR, CDR2 FQNEAQ (reference sequence). V was clipped by 5 bases and J by 3 bases, with 19 bases between them. The CDR3 coding sequence is TGTGCCAGCAGCCCCGTTTTTACCGGTCGGGACTATGGCTACACCTTC. This sequence encodes CASSPVFTGRDYGYTF.

The chain recombines TRBV12-5 with TRBJ2-5; 10 nucleotides agree with TRBD1. V gave up 1 base and J gave up 5 bases; unmatched junction bases: 7. CDR3 length equals 16 residues. Germline V gives CDR1 LGHNT, CDR2 FRNRAP. The CDR3 is CASGLGRTGGFETQYF. The DNA of the CDR3 is TGTGCTAGTGGTTTGGGGAGGACAGGGGGTTTCGAGACCCAGTACTTC.